These 7 T cell receptor beta chains were all obtained from the same sample, sequenced in a study of control samples from healthy donors and cancer patients. Only in-frame clones appear in the TCRdb table, and some are missing; sequencing was by immunoSEQ multiplex PCR. The data contain over 90,000 clones, about 92% of them singletons. Sequencing used blood. The receptors were gathered from a woman aged 18-30 years in good health.

The chain joins TRBV1 to TRBJ1-2; no DNA check was done on the table's D call, TRBD1. TRBV1 is reported as a pseudogene. CDR3 length: 15 residues. The CDR3 sequence is CTSSPGTGSNYGYTF. DNA of the CDR3: TGCACCAGCAGCCCCGGGACAGGGTCGAACTATGGCTACACCTTC.

This chain uses TRBV6-1 with TRBJ2-7; no firm D call. Trimming shortened V by 2 bases and J by 0 bases, and 5 bases separated the two germline ends. The CDR3 runs to 13 residues. Germline CDR1 is MNHNS and CDR2 is SASEGT. The CDR3: CASSERDSYEQYF. As DNA, the CDR3 is TGTGCCAGCAGTGAAAGGGACTCCTACGAGCAGTACTTC.

This clone was picked up one time. The genes are TRBV11-3 and TRBJ2-3; 8 bases fit TRBD2. Germline CDR1 and CDR2: SGHNT and YENEEA. The trim removed 3 bases at V and 3 bases at J, leaving 8 bases unmatched. The length of the CDR3 is 16 residues. The CDR3 loop reads CASSFFTSGETDTQYF. CDR3 nucleotide sequence: TGTGCCAGCAGCTTTTTTACTAGCGGCGAGACAGATACGCAGTATTTT. The full variable domain, its missing parts supplied by reference TRBV11-3 and TRBJ2-3, is EAGVVQSPRYKIIEKKQPVAFWCNPISGHNTLYWYLQNLGQGPELLIRYENEEAVDDSQLPKDRFSAERLKGVDSTLKIQPAELGDSAVYLCASSFFTSGETDTQYFGPGTRLTVL.

This clone came up once. The chain is built from TRBV6-5 and TRBJ2-5; D possibly corresponds to TRBD2 (7 bases). The V gene lost 2 bases and the J gene lost 5 bases, with 12 bases spanning the gap. CDR3 size: 14 residues. Germline CDR1 reads MNHEY; CDR2 reads SVGAGI. CDR3 DNA sequence: TGTGCCAGCAGTTACCCGGGGGGCCGTGAGACCCAGTACTTC. Translation gives CASSYPGGRETQYF.

This clone was recorded a few times. V and J are TRBV5-4 and TRBJ2-7; tentatively, D is TRBD2 (6 bases). Trimming cost V 0 bases and J 0 bases, with 13 bases left between them. This CDR3 comprises 16 residues. Germline V CDR1 and CDR2: SGHNT, YYREEE (reference sequence). The CDR3 here is CASSLDGGMSSYEQYF. The CDR3 nucleotides read TGTGCCAGCAGCTTGGACGGGGGAATGAGCTCCTACGAGCAGTACTTC.

The gene calls are TRBV5-1 and TRBJ2-7; D possibly corresponds to TRBD1 (6 bases). The CDR3 contains 14 residues. Germline V gene data show CDR1 as SGHRS and CDR2 as YFSETQ. The V and J ends lost 0 bases and 0 bases respectively, with 7 bases between them. The CDR3 reads CASSLDRVSYEQYF. The CDR3 DNA is TGCGCCAGCAGCTTGGACAGGGTCTCCTACGAGCAGTACTTC.

The chain couples TRBV28 to TRBJ2-6; D gene ambiguous. This CDR3 contains 13 residues. V dropped 8 bases and J dropped 3 bases, with 8 bases sitting between them. Germline V gene sequence: CDR1 MDHEN, CDR2 SYDVKM. Here the CDR3 DNA reads TGTGCCAGCGGCCTGGGTGGGGCCAACGTCCTGACTTTC. Its protein product is CASGLGGANVLTF.